One and the same sample provided the 28 T cell receptor beta chains below, sequenced in a study of monozygotic twins with inflammatory bowel disease. TCRdb re-called the 5' RACE reads and catalogs CDR3 proteins one per entry, DNA excluded. This table lists some 330,000 distinct CDR3 sequences. The specimen was blood. These receptors were obtained from a human donor with ulcerative colitis or Crohn's disease, or a healthy co-twin of an affected twin (not recorded which).

CDR3: CASSYGGETQYF. The genes are TRBV6-5 and TRBJ2-5; as DNA is missing, the TRBD1 call by TCRdb cannot be tested. The CDR3 loop spans 12 amino acids. Per the germline V gene, CDR1 is MNHEY and CDR2 is SVGAGI.

This chain joins TRBV5-1 and TRBJ2-1; TCRdb gives TRBD2 as the D gene, but with no DNA this cannot be confirmed. The CDR3 extends over 15 amino acids. The germline gives CDR1 SGHRS, CDR2 YFSETQ. The CDR3 sequence: CASQITSGVYNEQFF.

V and J are TRBV19 and TRBJ2-5; with no DNA, the TCRdb D assignment of TRBD1 cannot be verified. The CDR3 has 13 residues. Per the germline V gene, CDR1 is LNHDA and CDR2 is SQIVND (reference sequence). CDR3 loop: CATGRTRKETQYF.

The chain links TRBV11-2 to TRBJ2-1; the TRBD2 assignment by TCRdb is unverifiable without DNA. CDR3 length equals 13 residues. The germline V gene has CDR1 SGHAT and CDR2 FQNNGV. The CDR3 is CASSSGGASEQFF.

This chain links TRBV27 with TRBJ1-5; the D call from TCRdb, TRBD1, cannot be confirmed without DNA. The V gene's germline CDR1 is MNHEY and CDR2 SMNVEV (reference sequence). This CDR3 has 13 residues. The CDR3 is CASRRQGSQPQHF.

CDR3 residues: CASSSRGGMISEQYF. The chain carries TRBV7-9 and TRBJ2-7; TCRdb's assignment of TRBD2 cannot be checked, as there is no DNA. The CDR3 has 15 residues. Germline loops: CDR1 SEHNR, CDR2 FQNEAQ (reference sequence). Drawing the rest from reference TRBV7-9 and TRBJ2-7, the complete variable domain is DTGVSQNPRHKITKRGQNVTFRCDPISEHNRLYWYRQTLGQGPEFLTYFQNEAQLEKSRLLSDRFSAERPKGSFSTLEIQRTEQGDSAMYLCASSSRGGMISEQYFGPGTRLTVT.

The chain carries TRBV20-1 and TRBJ1-4; TCRdb picks TRBD1, but there is no DNA to check that call. This CDR3 has 14 residues. CDR1 and CDR2 (germline): DFQATT, SNEGSKA (reference sequence). CDR3 residues: CSARPGGTGEKLFF.

This chain uses TRBV20-1 with TRBJ2-5. The CDR3 sequence is 12 residues long. Per germline, CDR1 DFQATT and CDR2 SNEGSKA (reference sequence). The CDR3 protein is CSAIGLQETQYF.

The chain joins TRBV18 to TRBJ2-1; TCRdb's D call, TRBD1, is unchecked because there is no DNA. CDR1 is KGHSH and CDR2 is LQKENI in the germline V gene. The CDR3 is made up of 14 amino acids. CDR3 loop: CASSSIGRGNEQFF.

The V gene is TRBV7-2, the J gene TRBJ1-1. Per germline, CDR1 SGHTA and CDR2 FQGNSA. The CDR3 spans 15 residues. The CDR3 here is CASSFQKISNTEAFF.

The chain has TRBV18 and TRBJ2-6; TCRdb names TRBD1, which stays unverified in the absence of DNA. CDR3 size: 15 residues. In germline, CDR1 is KGHSH, CDR2 LQKENI. CDR3 sequence: CASSPPRAGANVLTF.

The CDR3 reads CASSWTGNQETQYF. This sequence joins TRBV18 and TRBJ2-5; TCRdb gives TRBD1 as the D gene, but with no DNA this cannot be confirmed. The V gene's germline CDR1 is KGHSH and CDR2 LQKENI. This CDR3 comprises 14 residues.

This chain joins TRBV15 and TRBJ2-5; TCRdb names TRBD2, which stays unverified in the absence of DNA. The germline V gene encodes CDR1 LNHNV and CDR2 YYDKDF (reference sequence). The CDR3 is 16 amino acids. The CDR3 sequence is CATSPRGYSGFETQYF.

V gene TRBV6-5 combines with J gene TRBJ2-7; TCRdb outputs TRBD1, but without DNA this stays unchecked. The length of the CDR3 is 13 residues. CDR1 and CDR2 (germline): MNHEY, SVGAGI. This CDR3 reads CASKGTVTYEQYF.

The CDR3: CASSSITSGGGGELFF. V gene TRBV7-2 combines with J gene TRBJ2-2; no DNA is available, so the TRBD2 call from TCRdb remains unchecked. The CDR3 covers 16 residues. CDR1 SGHTA and CDR2 FQGNSA come from the germline V gene.

This chain links TRBV5-1 with TRBJ1-1. Germline-derived CDR1 and CDR2 are SGHRS and YFSETQ. CDR3 length equals 13 residues. The CDR3 reads CASSLEVEAEAFF.

The V call is TRBV7-9, the J call TRBJ1-1. CDR3 length: 13 amino acids. Germline-derived CDR1 and CDR2 are SEHNR and FQNEAQ (reference sequence). This CDR3 reads CASSSEPYTEAFF.

The rearrangement uses TRBV5-4 and TRBJ2-3; TCRdb returns TRBD2, unconfirmable since there is no DNA. This CDR3 contains 14 residues. Germline assignment: CDR1 SGHNT and CDR2 YYREEE (reference sequence). Here the CDR3 reads CASSPPGGGNTQYF.

The V gene is TRBV12-3 or TRBV12-4, the J gene TRBJ2-1; TCRdb returns TRBD2, unconfirmable since there is no DNA. This CDR3 contains 16 residues. This CDR3 is CASSLRTSGRIGSRFF.

The gene calls are TRBV12-3 or TRBV12-4 and TRBJ1-2; TCRdb's D call, TRBD1, is unchecked because there is no DNA. The length of the CDR3 is 16 residues. The CDR3 loop reads CASSPLPTGVGYGYTF.

The chain couples TRBV11-2 to TRBJ1-1; TCRdb calls TRBD1, which cannot be checked without DNA. The CDR3 totals 19 residues. Looked up from germline, CDR1 is SGHAT and CDR2 is FQNNGV. The CDR3 reads CASSRAYFNRGDWGTEAFF.

CDR3: CASRETVWGTDTQYF. This chain uses TRBV11-2 with TRBJ2-3. CDR1 and CDR2 from the germline V gene are SGHAT and FQNNGV. The CDR3 is made up of 15 amino acids.

This chain connects TRBV20-1 to TRBJ1-5. Germline CDR1 and CDR2: DFQATT and SNEGSKA (reference sequence). The CDR3 covers 15 residues. The chain's CDR3 is CSARALLRGNQPQHF.

The gene calls are TRBV24-1 and TRBJ2-3; TCRdb reports TRBD2, a call that lacks DNA to check it against. CDR3 length equals 15 residues. CDR1 is KGHDR, CDR2 SFDVKD, per germline. CDR3 residues: CATSRRDGGTDTQYF.

The chain links TRBV5-1 to TRBJ1-3. The CDR3 covers 14 residues. CDR1 SGHRS and CDR2 YFSETQ come from the germline V gene. CDR3 sequence: CASSPGQRRNTIYF.

The chain joins TRBV27 to TRBJ2-7; with no DNA, the TCRdb D assignment of TRBD1 cannot be verified. CDR3 length equals 14 residues. Germline values: CDR1 MNHEY, CDR2 SMNVEV (reference sequence). CDR3 protein: CASSLNGQGYEQYF.

The rearrangement uses TRBV7-9 and TRBJ2-2. Germline CDR1 reads SEHNR; CDR2 reads FQNEAQ (reference sequence). CDR3 length: 14 amino acids. The CDR3 loop is CASSLTMDTGELFF.

This rearrangement joins TRBV20-1 to TRBJ1-1; the TCRdb D gene call, TRBD1, has no DNA to confirm it. Per germline, CDR1 DFQATT and CDR2 SNEGSKA (reference sequence). The CDR3 sequence is 15 residues long. CDR3 sequence: CSARDRGMSSTEAFF.